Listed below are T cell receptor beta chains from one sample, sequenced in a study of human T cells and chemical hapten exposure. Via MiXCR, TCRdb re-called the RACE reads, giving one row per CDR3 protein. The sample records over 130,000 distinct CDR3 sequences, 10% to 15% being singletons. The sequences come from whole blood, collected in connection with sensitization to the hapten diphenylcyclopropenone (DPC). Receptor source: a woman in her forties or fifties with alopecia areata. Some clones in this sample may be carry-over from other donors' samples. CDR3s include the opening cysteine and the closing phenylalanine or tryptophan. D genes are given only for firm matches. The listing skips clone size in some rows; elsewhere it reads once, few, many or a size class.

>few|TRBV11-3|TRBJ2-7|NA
TGTGCCAGCAGCTTACGGACTTCCTACGAGCAGTACTTC
CASSLRTSYEQYF
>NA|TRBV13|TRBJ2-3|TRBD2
TGTGCCAGCGCACGGACTAGCGGGACTCCTAGCACAGATACGCAGTATTTT
CASARTSGTPSTDTQYF
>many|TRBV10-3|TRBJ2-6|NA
TGTGCCGGCGGACGGGGGCCTGGGGCCAACGTCCTGACTTTC
CAGGRGPGANVLTF
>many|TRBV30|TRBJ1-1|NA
TGTGCCTGGATAGGCGGGGCGGGTTGGACTGAAGCTTTCTTT
CAWIGGAGWTEAFF
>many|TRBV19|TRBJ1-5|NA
TGTGCCAGTAGTATGGATGGACATCAGCCCCAGCATTTT
CASSMDGHQPQHF
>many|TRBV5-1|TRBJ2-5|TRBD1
TGCGCCAGCAGCTTGGGATTCCTGGACAGGGGAGCCGGGAAGACCCAGTACTTC
CASSLGFLDRGAGKTQYF
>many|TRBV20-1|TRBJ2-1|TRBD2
TGCAGTGCTAGATCCCCCGGGACTAGGGGAAATGAGCAGTTCTTC
CSARSPGTRGNEQFF
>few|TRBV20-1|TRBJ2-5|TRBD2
TGCAGTGTTTCCGTTAGCGGGTCGATCCAAGAGACCCAGTACTTC
CSVSVSGSIQETQYF
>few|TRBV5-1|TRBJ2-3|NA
TGCGCCAGCAGCCTCGGTCCCAGCACAGATACGCAGTATTTT
CASSLGPSTDTQYF
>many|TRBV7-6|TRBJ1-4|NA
TGTGCCAGCAGCTTCTCGGCGCAGGCGAAAAATGAAAAACTGTTTTTT
CASSFSAQAKNEKLFF
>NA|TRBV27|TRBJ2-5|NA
TGTGCCAGCAGTATGCGGTCCCAAGAGACCCAGTACTTC
CASSMRSQETQYF
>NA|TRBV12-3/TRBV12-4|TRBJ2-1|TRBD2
TGTGCCAGCAGTTCTCCGGGACTAGCGGTTCATGAGCAGTTCTTC
CASSSPGLAVHEQFF
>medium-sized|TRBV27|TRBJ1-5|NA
TGTGCCAGCAGTCTATCGTCCAGCAATCAGCCCCAGCATTTT
CASSLSSSNQPQHF
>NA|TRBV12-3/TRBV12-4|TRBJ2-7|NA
TGTGCCAGCATGTACACTAGCTCCTCCTACGAGCAGTACTTC
CASMYTSSSYEQYF
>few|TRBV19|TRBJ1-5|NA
TGTGCCAGTACAAATCCCCGGGGGACCCCGGCGGCTCAGCCCCAGCATTTT
CASTNPRGTPAAQPQHF
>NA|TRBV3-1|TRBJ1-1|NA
TGTGCCAGCAGCCAAAAGACGAACACTGAAGCTTTCTTT
CASSQKTNTEAFF
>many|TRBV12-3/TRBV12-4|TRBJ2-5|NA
TGTGCCAGCAGTTTCGGAGGGGCCCAGGAGACCCAGTACTTC
CASSFGGAQETQYF
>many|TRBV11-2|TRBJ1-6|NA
TGTGCCAGCAGCTTAGTCACTACCCTGAATTCACCCCTCCACTTT
CASSLVTTLNSPLHF
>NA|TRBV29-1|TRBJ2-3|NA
TGCAGCGGACGACGGGCGGGGGATACGCAGTATTTT
CSGRRAGDTQYF
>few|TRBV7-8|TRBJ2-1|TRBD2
TGTGCCAGCAGCTTGGGCCTAGCGGGAGAGGGTCAGCAGTTCTTC
CASSLGLAGEGQQFF
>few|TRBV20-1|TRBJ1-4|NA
TGCAGTGCTAGCGAAAGCCTTAGAGGGAGCGCTGAAAAACTGTTTTTT
CSASESLRGSAEKLFF
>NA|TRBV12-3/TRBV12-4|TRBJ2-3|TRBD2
TGTGCCAGCAGCCGGACTAGCGGGAGTGGTGTATACACAGATACGCAGTATTTT
CASSRTSGSGVYTDTQYF
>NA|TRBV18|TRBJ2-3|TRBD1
TGTGCCAGCTCCCGGGACAGGGGGCAAGATACGCAGTATTTT
CASSRDRGQDTQYF
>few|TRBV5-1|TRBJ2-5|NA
TGCGCCAGCAGCTTGGAGGGTTGGTCTAAAGAGACCCAGTACTTC
CASSLEGWSKETQYF
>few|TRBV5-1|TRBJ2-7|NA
TGCGCCAGCAGCTTGGACAGGGCAAGTTACTCCGAGCAGTACTTC
CASSLDRASYSEQYF
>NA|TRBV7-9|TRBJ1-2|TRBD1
TGTGCCAGCAGCCTAGCACAGGGGGATAACTATGGCTACACCTTC
CASSLAQGDNYGYTF
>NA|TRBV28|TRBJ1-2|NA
TGTGCCAGCAGTTTGGATGGGTTCTATGGCTACACCTTC
CASSLDGFYGYTF
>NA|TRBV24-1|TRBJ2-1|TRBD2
TGTGCCACCAGTGCTGTGGGACTAGCGGGAGGTAGAGAGCAGTTCTTC
CATSAVGLAGGREQFF
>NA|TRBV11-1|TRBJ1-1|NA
TGTGCCAGCAGCTGGTTAGGCCCGAACACTGAAGCTTTCTTT
CASSWLGPNTEAFF
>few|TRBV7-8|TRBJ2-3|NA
TGTGCCAGCAGCTTAGTACCTGGGATAATGAGAACAGATACGCAGTATTTT
CASSLVPGIMRTDTQYF
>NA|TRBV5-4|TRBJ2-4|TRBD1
TGTGCCAGCAGCTTGGATGGGACAGGCGGGGTCATTCAGTACTTC
CASSLDGTGGVIQYF
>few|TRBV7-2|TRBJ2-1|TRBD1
TGTGCCAGCAGCCGGGACAGGGTCCCGATGGATGAGCAGTTCTTC
CASSRDRVPMDEQFF
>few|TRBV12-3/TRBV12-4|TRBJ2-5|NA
TGTGCCAGCAGTGACGGAGGGGGTCGAGAGACCCAGTACTTC
CASSDGGGRETQYF